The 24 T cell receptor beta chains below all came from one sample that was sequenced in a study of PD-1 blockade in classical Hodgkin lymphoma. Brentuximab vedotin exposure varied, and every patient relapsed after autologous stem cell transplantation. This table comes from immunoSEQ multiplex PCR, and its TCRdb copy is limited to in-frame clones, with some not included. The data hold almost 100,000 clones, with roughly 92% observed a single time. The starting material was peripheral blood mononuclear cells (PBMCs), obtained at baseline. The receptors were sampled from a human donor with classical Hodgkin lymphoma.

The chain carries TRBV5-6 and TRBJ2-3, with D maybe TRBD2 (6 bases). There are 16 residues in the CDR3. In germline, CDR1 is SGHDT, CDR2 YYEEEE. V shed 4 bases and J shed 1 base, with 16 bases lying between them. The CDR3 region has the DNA TGTGCCAGCAGCCTGAGGGCGGGGCCGCGCACAGATACGCAGTATTTT. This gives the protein CASSLRAGPRTDTQYF.

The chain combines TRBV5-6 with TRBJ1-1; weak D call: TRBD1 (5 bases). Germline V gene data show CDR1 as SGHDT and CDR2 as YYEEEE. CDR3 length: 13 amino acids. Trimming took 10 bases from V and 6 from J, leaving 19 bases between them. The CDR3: CAAGGVRRPEAFF. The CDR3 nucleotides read TGTGCCGCCGGGGGGGTTCGTCGTCCTGAAGCTTTCTTT.

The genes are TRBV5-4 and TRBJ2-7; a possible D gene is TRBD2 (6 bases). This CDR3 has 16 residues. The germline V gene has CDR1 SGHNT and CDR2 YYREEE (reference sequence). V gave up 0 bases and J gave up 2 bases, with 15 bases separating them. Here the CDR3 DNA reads TGTGCCAGCAGCTTGGAACGGGGGAAATTGGCCTACGAGCAGTACTTC. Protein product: CASSLERGKLAYEQYF.

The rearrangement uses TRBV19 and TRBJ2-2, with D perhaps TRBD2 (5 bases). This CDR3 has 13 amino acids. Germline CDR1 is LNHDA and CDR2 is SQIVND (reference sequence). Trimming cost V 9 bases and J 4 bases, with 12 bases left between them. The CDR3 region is CASRPGSTGELFF. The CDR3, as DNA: TGTGCCAGCCGCCCGGGGAGCACCGGGGAGCTGTTTTTT.

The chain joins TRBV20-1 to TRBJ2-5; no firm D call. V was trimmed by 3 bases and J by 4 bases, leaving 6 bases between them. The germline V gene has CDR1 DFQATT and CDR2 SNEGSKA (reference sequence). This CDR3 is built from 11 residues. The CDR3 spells CSASVAETQYF. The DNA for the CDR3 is TGCAGTGCTAGCGTCGCAGAGACCCAGTACTTC.

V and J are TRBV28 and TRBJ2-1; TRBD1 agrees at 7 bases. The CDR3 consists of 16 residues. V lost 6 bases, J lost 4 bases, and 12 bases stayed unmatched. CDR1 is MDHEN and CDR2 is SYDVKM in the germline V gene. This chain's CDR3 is CASRLPGGSTYNEQFF. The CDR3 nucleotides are TGTGCCAGCAGACTCCCAGGGGGATCGACATACAATGAGCAGTTCTTC.

In DNA form, the CDR3 reads TGTGCCAGCAGGTCAGGGGGCGGAAACCCCGGGGAGCTGTTTTTT. Translated: CASRSGGGNPGELFF. V and J are TRBV27 and TRBJ2-2; 8 nucleotides line up with TRBD1. The CDR3 covers 15 residues. Trimming took 6 bases from V and 6 from J; bases not matched to a gene: 9. The germline V gene has CDR1 MNHEY and CDR2 SMNVEV (reference sequence).

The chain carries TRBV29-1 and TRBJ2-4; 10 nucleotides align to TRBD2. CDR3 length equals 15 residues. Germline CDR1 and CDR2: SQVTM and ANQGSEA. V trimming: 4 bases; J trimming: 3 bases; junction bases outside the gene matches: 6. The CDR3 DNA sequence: TGCAGCGTTGCTAGCGGGAGTACGGGCAAAAACATTCAGTACTTC. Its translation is CSVASGSTGKNIQYF.

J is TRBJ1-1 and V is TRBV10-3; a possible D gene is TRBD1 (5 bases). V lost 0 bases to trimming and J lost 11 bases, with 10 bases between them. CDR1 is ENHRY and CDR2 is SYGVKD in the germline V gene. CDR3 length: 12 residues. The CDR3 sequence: CAISESRDRAFF. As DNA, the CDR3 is TGTGCCATCAGTGAGTCGCGGGACCGGGCTTTCTTT.

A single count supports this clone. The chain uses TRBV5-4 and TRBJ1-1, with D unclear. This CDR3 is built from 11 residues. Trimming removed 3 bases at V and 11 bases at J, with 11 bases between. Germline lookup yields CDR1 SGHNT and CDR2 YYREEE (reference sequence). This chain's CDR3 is CASSSGLSAFF. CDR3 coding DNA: TGTGCCAGCAGCTCAGGACTTTCTGCTTTCTTT.

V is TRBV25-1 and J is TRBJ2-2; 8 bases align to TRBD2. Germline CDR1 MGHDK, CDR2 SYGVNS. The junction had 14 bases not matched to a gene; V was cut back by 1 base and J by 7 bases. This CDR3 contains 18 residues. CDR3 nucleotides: TGTGCCAGCAGTGAATTCCCGGGCGCAGCGGGAGTGGGCGGGGAGCTGTTTTTT. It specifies CASSEFPGAAGVGGELFF.

CDR3 DNA sequence: TGTGCCAGTAGCCTACTAGCGGGAGCTTACGAGCAGTACTTC. This encodes CASSLLAGAYEQYF. V is TRBV19 and J is TRBJ2-7; 11 bases match TRBD2. This CDR3 contains 14 residues. The germline V gene has CDR1 LNHDA and CDR2 SQIVND (reference sequence). With 6 bases clipped from V and 4 bases from J, the junction kept 5 bases outside the gene matches.

For the CDR3, the DNA is TGTGCCTGGAGGAAAGAGATACTAGCGGGAGGGCCGGTTCCCCCCTACGAGCAGTACTTC. This translates into CAWRKEILAGGPVPPYEQYF. The chain links TRBV30 to TRBJ2-7; 13 bases fit TRBD2. The V gene's germline CDR1 is GTSNPN and CDR2 SVGIG (reference sequence). This CDR3 has 20 residues. Germline trimming cut 3 bases from V and 2 bases from J; bases unmatched to any gene: 19.

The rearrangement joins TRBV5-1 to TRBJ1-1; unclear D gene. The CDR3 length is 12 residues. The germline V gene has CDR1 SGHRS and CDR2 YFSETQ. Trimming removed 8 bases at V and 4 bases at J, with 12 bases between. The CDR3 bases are TGCGCCAGTTCCAGTGGTAGCACTGAAGCTTTCTTT. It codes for CASSSGSTEAFF.

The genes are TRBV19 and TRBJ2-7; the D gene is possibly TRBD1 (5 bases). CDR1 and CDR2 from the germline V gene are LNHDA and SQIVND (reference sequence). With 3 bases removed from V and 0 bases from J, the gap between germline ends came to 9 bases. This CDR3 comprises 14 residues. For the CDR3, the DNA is TGTGCCAGTAGTATTAGCAGGGCCTCCTACGAGCAGTACTTC. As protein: CASSISRASYEQYF.

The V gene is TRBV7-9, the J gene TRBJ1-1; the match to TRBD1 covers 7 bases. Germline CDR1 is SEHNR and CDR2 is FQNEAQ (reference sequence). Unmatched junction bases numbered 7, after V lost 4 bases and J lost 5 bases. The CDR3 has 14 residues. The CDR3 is CASSSAAGGTEAFF. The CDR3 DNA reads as TGTGCCAGCAGCTCCGCGGCAGGGGGGACTGAAGCTTTCTTT.

CDR3 sequence reads: CASSRGTSWRGTGELFF. The CDR3, as DNA: TGTGCCAGCAGTAGGGGAACTAGCTGGAGGGGGACCGGGGAGCTGTTTTTT. The rearrangement joins TRBV25-1 to TRBJ2-2, with D perhaps assigned TRBD1 or TRBD2 (6 bases each). V was trimmed by 5 bases and J by 5 bases, leaving 21 bases between them. CDR3 size: 17 residues. Germline V lookup: CDR1 MGHDK, CDR2 SYGVNS.

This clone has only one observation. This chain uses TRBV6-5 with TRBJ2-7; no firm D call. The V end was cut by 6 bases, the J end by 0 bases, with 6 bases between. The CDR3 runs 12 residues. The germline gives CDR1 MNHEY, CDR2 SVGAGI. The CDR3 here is CASRRSSYEQYF. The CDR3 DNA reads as TGTGCCAGCAGGAGGTCCTCCTACGAGCAGTACTTC.

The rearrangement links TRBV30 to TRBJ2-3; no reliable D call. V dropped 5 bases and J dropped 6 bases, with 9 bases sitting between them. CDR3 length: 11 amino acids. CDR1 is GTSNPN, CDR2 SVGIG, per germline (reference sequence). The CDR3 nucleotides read TGTGCCTGGTCCGCTCAGGATACGCAGTATTTT. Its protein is CAWSAQDTQYF.

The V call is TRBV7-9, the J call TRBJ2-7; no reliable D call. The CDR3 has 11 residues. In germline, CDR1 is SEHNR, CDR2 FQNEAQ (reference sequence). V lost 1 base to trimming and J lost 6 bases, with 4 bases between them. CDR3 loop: CASSLDCEQYF. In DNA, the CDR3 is TGTGCCAGCAGCTTAGATTGCGAGCAGTACTTC.

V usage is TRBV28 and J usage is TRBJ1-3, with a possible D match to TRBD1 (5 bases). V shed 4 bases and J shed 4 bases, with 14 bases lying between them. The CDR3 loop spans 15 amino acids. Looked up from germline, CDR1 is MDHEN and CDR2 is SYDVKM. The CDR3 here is CASSWPGRLGNTIYF. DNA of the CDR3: TGTGCCAGCAGTTGGCCGGGGCGGTTAGGAAACACCATATATTTT.

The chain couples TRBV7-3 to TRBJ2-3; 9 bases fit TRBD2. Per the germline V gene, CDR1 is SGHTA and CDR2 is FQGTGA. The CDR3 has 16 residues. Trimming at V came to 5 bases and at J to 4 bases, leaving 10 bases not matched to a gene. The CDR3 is CASSAGPGLAADTQYF. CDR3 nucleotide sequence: TGTGCCAGCAGCGCCGGACCGGGACTAGCTGCAGATACGCAGTATTTT.

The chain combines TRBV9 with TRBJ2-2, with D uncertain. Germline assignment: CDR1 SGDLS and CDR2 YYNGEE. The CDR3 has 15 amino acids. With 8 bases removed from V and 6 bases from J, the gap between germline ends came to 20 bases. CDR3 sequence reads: CASSTGLVSAGELFF. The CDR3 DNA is TGTGCCAGTTCAACTGGGCTAGTCAGCGCCGGGGAGCTGTTTTTT.

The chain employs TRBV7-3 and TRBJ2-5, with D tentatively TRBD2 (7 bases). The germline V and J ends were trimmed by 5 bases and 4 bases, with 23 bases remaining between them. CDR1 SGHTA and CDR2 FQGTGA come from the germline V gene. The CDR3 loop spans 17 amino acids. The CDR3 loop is CASSHGGPPSGVETQYF. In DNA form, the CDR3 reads TGTGCCAGCAGCCACGGGGGCCCGCCTAGCGGAGTAGAGACCCAGTACTTC.